The 25 T cell receptor beta chains below all came from one sample that was sequenced in a study of radiotherapy plus CTLA-4 blockade in lung cancer. The repertoire was sequenced with immunoSEQ multiplex PCR; TCRdb's copy has only in-frame clones and lacks some. The table shows 45,000 to 75,000 clones, with 70% to 80% occurring only once. The sample was peripheral blood, taken from a patient treated with radiotherapy plus ipilimumab. Receptor source: a human donor with non-small cell lung cancer who had a partial response to radiotherapy plus ipilimumab.

The V gene is TRBV6-5, the J gene TRBJ2-1; D may be TRBD1 (5 bases). Germline CDR1 MNHEY, CDR2 SVGAGI. The ends were cut back, 5 bases at V and 4 bases at J, with 12 bases in the middle. The CDR3 totals 14 residues. The CDR3, as DNA: TGTGCCAGCAGTCCCTCGACAGTTTACAATGAGCAGTTCTTC. This gives the protein CASSPSTVYNEQFF.

This chain joins TRBV7-8 and TRBJ1-1; D ambiguous. Trimming left V 5 bases short and J 3 bases short, with 4 bases between. The CDR3 contains 11 residues. Germline lookup yields CDR1 SGHVS and CDR2 FQNEAQ. This CDR3 reads CASSPDTEAFF. The CDR3 DNA sequence: TGTGCCAGCAGCCCGGACACTGAAGCTTTCTTT.

V and J are TRBV29-1 and TRBJ2-5, with TRBD1 identical over 9 bases. The length of the CDR3 is 12 residues. Per germline, CDR1 SQVTM and CDR2 ANQGSEA. The V gene end was trimmed by 6 bases and the J gene end by 2 bases; junction bases not matched to a gene: 1. DNA of the CDR3: TGCAGCGTAGGGACAGGGCAAGAGACCCAGTACTTC. Protein: CSVGTGQETQYF.

This clone is medium-sized (0.01 to 0.1%) by share. Additional DNA sequences in this sample encode the identical CDR3. The chain uses TRBV7-6 and TRBJ1-2, with 11 bases matching TRBD1. Trimming removed 5 bases from V and 2 bases from J; junction bases left unmatched: 4. The CDR3 has 15 amino acids. Germline loops: CDR1 SGHVS, CDR2 FNYEAQ. The CDR3 protein is CASSPGTGGNYGYTF. The CDR3, as DNA: TGTGCCAGCAGCCCCGGGACAGGGGGGAACTATGGCTACACCTTC.

The chain combines TRBV5-1 with TRBJ2-5; 8 bases match TRBD1. The last part of the DNA fits TRBJ2-7 better; the J call may be wrong. The CDR3 has 16 amino acids. Per the germline V gene, CDR1 is SGHRS and CDR2 is YFSETQ. The CDR3 DNA reads TGCGCCAGCAGCTTGGTTCGGGACAGGTCCTCCTACGAGCAGTACTTC. Translated, it gives CASSLVRDRSSYEQYF.

This chain links TRBV5-6 with TRBJ1-1; 9 positions agree with TRBD1. Germline CDR1 and CDR2: SGHDT and YYEEEE. With 4 bases clipped from V and 5 bases from J, the junction kept 12 bases outside the gene matches. CDR3 length: 16 amino acids. The CDR3 DNA reads as TGTGCCAGCAGCGAACCACAGGGGGCCGGGAATACTGAAGCTTTCTTT. Amino acid sequence: CASSEPQGAGNTEAFF.

V is TRBV7-9 and J is TRBJ2-1; the D gene is possibly TRBD2 (6 bases). This CDR3 region has 16 residues. The V and J ends lost 1 base and 0 bases respectively, with 10 bases between them. Germline lookup yields CDR1 SEHNR and CDR2 FQNEAQ (reference sequence). CDR3 loop: CASSLVREVSYNEQFF. CDR3 DNA: TGTGCCAGCAGCTTAGTCAGGGAGGTCTCCTACAATGAGCAGTTCTTC. Together with reference TRBV7-9 and TRBJ2-1, the CDR3 gives the full variable domain: DTGVSQNPRHKITKRGQNVTFRCDPISEHNRLYWYRQTLGQGPEFLTYFQNEAQLEKSRLLSDRFSAERPKGSFSTLEIQRTEQGDSAMYLCASSLVREVSYNEQFFGPGTRLTVL.

This chain connects TRBV21-1 to TRBJ2-2; TRBD2, as called in the table, went unchecked against the DNA. TRBV21-1 is classified as a pseudogene. The CDR3 is 19 amino acids. The CDR3 spells CASRPKRASGGPNTGELFF. The CDR3 bases are TGTGCCAGCAGGCCAAAAAGAGCCAGCGGGGGGCCCAACACCGGGGAGCTGTTTTTT.

The chain joins TRBV28 to TRBJ2-7; TRBD1 aligns across 7 bases. The junction had 3 bases not matched to a gene; V was cut back by 3 bases and J by 7 bases. This CDR3 region has 12 residues. Germline lookup yields CDR1 MDHEN and CDR2 SYDVKM. The CDR3 nucleotides are TGTGCCAGCAGTTTCGGACAGGAAGAGCAGTACTTC. It yields the protein CASSFGQEEQYF.

The rearrangement joins TRBV28 to TRBJ2-7, with 8 bases lining up with TRBD1. V lost 5 bases and J lost 4; bases outside the gene matches: 7. The germline V gene encodes CDR1 MDHEN and CDR2 SYDVKM. This CDR3 has 14 amino acids. The CDR3 sequence: CASSAPGGRYEQYF. For the CDR3, the DNA is TGTGCCAGCAGTGCCCCAGGGGGCCGATACGAGCAGTACTTC. The complete variable domain, with remaining parts taken from reference TRBV28 and TRBJ2-7, reads DVKVTQSSRYLVKRTGEKVFLECVQDMDHENMFWYRQDPGLGLRLIYFSYDVKMKEKGDIPEGYSVSREKKERFSLILESASTNQTSMYLCASSAPGGRYEQYFGPGTRLTVT.

V usage is TRBV6-6 and J usage is TRBJ2-1, with a possible D match to TRBD1 (5 bases). Germline V gene lookup returns CDR1 MNHNY and CDR2 SVGAGI (reference sequence). Trimming removed 3 bases from V and 8 bases from J, with 11 bases in between. CDR3 size: 13 residues. The CDR3 sequence is CASSYQGLHEQFF. CDR3 coding DNA: TGTGCCAGCAGTTATCAGGGTTTGCATGAGCAGTTCTTC.

This chain joins TRBV10-3 and TRBJ2-7; possible D gene TRBD1, 6 bases. The length of the CDR3 is 15 residues. The germline V gene encodes CDR1 ENHRY and CDR2 SYGVKD. V was trimmed by 4 bases and J by 2 bases, leaving 15 bases between them. CDR3 region: CAISADRMTAYEQYF. In nucleotides, the CDR3 is TGTGCCATCAGTGCCGACAGGATGACTGCCTACGAGCAGTACTTC.

The V gene is TRBV23-1, the J gene TRBJ2-7, with D perhaps matching TRBD1 (6 bases). TRBV23-1 is noted as an ORF with a role that remains uncertain. Deletions cut 3 bases from V and 2 bases from J, with 23 bases between. There are 18 residues in the CDR3. The CDR3 here is CASSHKETGTKTPYEQYF. The CDR3 coding sequence is TGCGCCAGCAGTCATAAGGAGACCGGGACAAAAACCCCCTACGAGCAGTACTTC.

The J gene is TRBJ1-5, the V gene TRBV4-1; D perhaps matches TRBD1 (6 bases). Germline-derived CDR1 and CDR2 are MGHRA and YSYEKL. This CDR3 has 15 residues. V lost 0 bases and J lost 6, with 12 bases in between. The CDR3 sequence: CASSQDGAGAQPQHF. The CDR3 coding sequence is TGCGCCAGCAGCCAAGATGGAGCAGGGGCTCAGCCCCAGCATTTT.

The chain combines TRBV19 with TRBJ2-3; D unclear. This CDR3 is built from 14 residues. The V and J ends lost 2 bases and 1 base respectively, with 7 bases between them. Germline-derived CDR1 and CDR2 are LNHDA and SQIVND (reference sequence). The CDR3 sequence is CASSIFYGTDTQYF. As DNA, the CDR3 is TGTGCCAGTAGTATATTCTATGGCACAGATACGCAGTATTTT.

The rearrangement links TRBV7-9 to TRBJ1-1, with D possibly TRBD1 on 5 matching bases. Germline CDR1 is SEHNR and CDR2 is FQNEAQ (reference sequence). There are 16 residues in the CDR3. The V gene lost 5 bases and the J gene lost 0 bases, with 16 bases spanning the gap. For the CDR3, the DNA is TGTGCCAGCAGCCAAATAGGAGGGGTGTTGAACACTGAAGCTTTCTTT. It yields the protein CASSQIGGVLNTEAFF.

The rearrangement uses TRBV18 and TRBJ1-2, with TRBD1 matching over 7 bases. This CDR3 is built from 15 residues. Germline trimming cut 3 bases from V and 7 bases from J; bases unmatched to any gene: 11. Germline V CDR1 and CDR2: KGHSH, LQKENI. The CDR3, as DNA: TGTGCCAGCTCACCGACTACAACAGGGGAAGGTGGCTACACCTTC. It yields the protein CASSPTTTGEGGYTF.

There are a few counts of this clone. The V gene is TRBV7-8, the J gene TRBJ1-5, with no clear D. Germline V CDR1 and CDR2: SGHVS, FQNEAQ. The CDR3 runs to 16 residues. Trimming removed 1 base at V and 2 bases at J, with 12 bases between. This chain's CDR3 is CASSLVAGRGNQPQHF. The CDR3 region has the DNA TGTGCCAGCAGCTTAGTAGCGGGGAGGGGCAATCAGCCCCAGCATTTT.

This clone was seen more than once but under ten times. The rearrangement uses TRBV6-1 and TRBJ2-7, with D tentatively TRBD2 (6 bases). V dropped 11 bases and J dropped 0 bases, with 8 bases sitting between them. There are 11 residues in the CDR3. Germline values: CDR1 MNHNS, CDR2 SASEGT. The chain's CDR3 is CAGGNSYEQYF. The CDR3 coding sequence is TGTGCCGGGGGGAACTCCTACGAGCAGTACTTC.

This chain uses TRBV6-5 with TRBJ2-7; TRBD1 agrees at 10 bases. The germline CDR1 and CDR2 sequences are MNHEY and SVGAGI. The CDR3 extends over 16 amino acids. Unmatched junction bases numbered 11, after V lost 4 bases and J lost 5 bases. CDR3 amino acids: CASSLRPGQGFHEQYF. The CDR3 DNA sequence: TGTGCCAGCAGTTTGAGGCCGGGACAGGGGTTCCACGAGCAGTACTTC.

The chain couples TRBV19 to TRBJ2-3; D is possibly TRBD1 (6 bases). Germline CDR1 LNHDA, CDR2 SQIVND (reference sequence). CDR3 length: 13 amino acids. V was shortened by 6 bases and J by 2 bases, with 9 bases between the two germline ends. CDR3 bases: TGTGCCAGTAGCGGGACAACCACAGATACGCAGTATTTT. Translating gives CASSGTTTDTQYF.

The V gene is TRBV6-6, the J gene TRBJ2-5, with no clear D. The CDR3 runs to 16 residues. Deletions cut 6 bases from V and 0 bases from J, with 17 bases between. Germline V CDR1 and CDR2: MNHNY, SVGAGI (reference sequence). The CDR3 is CASSLLVLSNQETQYF. CDR3 bases: TGTGCCAGCAGCTTACTCGTTCTCTCAAACCAAGAGACCCAGTACTTC.

The chain carries TRBV7-9 and TRBJ1-2; TRBD1 matches at 8 bases. The trim removed 5 bases at V and 8 bases at J, leaving 7 bases unmatched. The germline V gene has CDR1 SEHNR and CDR2 FQNEAQ (reference sequence). This CDR3 has 13 residues. DNA for the CDR3: TGTGCCAGCAGCCCCCGGGACAGGCCAGGCTACACCTTC. Translating it yields CASSPRDRPGYTF.

This clone appeared a few times. The chain carries TRBV2 and TRBJ1-1, with D possibly matching TRBD1 (5 bases). Germline assignment: CDR1 SNHLY and CDR2 FYNNEI. The CDR3 runs 13 residues. V gave up 8 bases and J gave up 4 bases, with 14 bases separating them. The CDR3 nucleotides read TGTGCCAGCGGATCCGGGGGTAGCACTGAAGCTTTCTTT. Protein product: CASGSGGSTEAFF. The full variable domain, in which reference TRBV2 and TRBJ1-1 provide the parts outside the CDR3, is EPEVTQTPSHQVTQMGQEVILRCVPISNHLYFYWYRQILGQKVEFLVSFYNNEISEKSEIFDDQFSVERPDGSNFTLKIRSTKLEDSAMYFCASGSGGSTEAFFGQGTRLTVV.

V usage is TRBV19 and J usage is TRBJ2-1; D might be TRBD1 (6 bases). V gave up 6 bases and J gave up 1 base, with 19 bases separating them. The CDR3 is made up of 17 amino acids. Germline assignment: CDR1 LNHDA and CDR2 SQIVND (reference sequence). Here the CDR3 DNA reads TGTGCCAGTAGGGCAGGGGACGGATCATTTTCCTACAATGAGCAGTTCTTC. Amino acids: CASRAGDGSFSYNEQFF.